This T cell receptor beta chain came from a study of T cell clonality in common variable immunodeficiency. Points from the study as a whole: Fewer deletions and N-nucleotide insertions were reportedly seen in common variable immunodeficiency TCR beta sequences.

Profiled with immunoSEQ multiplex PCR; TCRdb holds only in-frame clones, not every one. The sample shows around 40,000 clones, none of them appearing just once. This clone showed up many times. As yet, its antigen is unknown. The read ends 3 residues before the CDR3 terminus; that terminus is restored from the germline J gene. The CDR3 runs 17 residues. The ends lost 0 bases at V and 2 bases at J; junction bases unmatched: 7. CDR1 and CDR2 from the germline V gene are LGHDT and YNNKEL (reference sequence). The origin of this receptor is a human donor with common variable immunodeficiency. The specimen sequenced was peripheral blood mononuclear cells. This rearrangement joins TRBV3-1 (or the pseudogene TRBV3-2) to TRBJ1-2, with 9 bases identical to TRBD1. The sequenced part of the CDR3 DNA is TGTGCCAGCAGCCAAGACCAAACAGGGGGCGGGAACTATGGC. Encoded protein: CASSQDQTGGGNYG. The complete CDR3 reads CASSQDQTGGGNYGYTF.